A selection of T cell receptor beta chains follows, all from one sample in a study of regulatory dendritic cells for organ transplantation. Assay: immunoSEQ multiplex PCR; the TCRdb copy retains only in-frame clones and omits some. The sample lists around 11,000 clones, about three fifths occurring once. For these receptors, no antigen is known. The sequencing sample was made of naive CD4+ T cells from blood cultured with dendritic cells. The receptors stem from a human donor in good health. Each CDR3 is given with its conserved first and last residue. D genes are given only for firm matches. A clone size is listed for some rows: how often the clone was seen (once, few, many), or a class if it is expanded.

D | J | size | V | CDR3 | DNA
- | TRBJ1-6 | - | TRBV6-5 | CASRTKEGLGSPLHF | TGTGCCAGCAGAACCAAGGAGGGGCTCGGTTCACCCCTCCACTTT
- | TRBJ1-2 | - | TRBV7-2 | CASSDTGYGYTF | TGTGCCAGCAGCGATACAGGATATGGCTACACCTTC
- | TRBJ2-2 | - | TRBV11-3 | CASSFALVTGELFF | TGTGCCAGCAGCTTTGCGCTGGTTACCGGGGAGCTGTTTTTT
- | TRBJ2-1 | - | TRBV2 | CASSDPRESYNEQFF | TGTGCCAGCAGTGACCCCCGGGAATCCTACAATGAGCAGTTCTTC
- | TRBJ1-5 | once | TRBV11-3 | CASPPPNSNQPQHF | TGTGCCAGCCCCCCCCCTAATAGCAATCAGCCCCAGCATTTT
TRBD1 | TRBJ1-3 | - | TRBV5-1 | CASSLGQGSWFAGNTIYF | TGCGCCAGCAGCCTCGGACAGGGGAGTTGGTTTGCTGGAAACACCATATATTTT
- | TRBJ1-4 | - | TRBV19 | CATRLRQNEKLFF | TGTGCCACCCGACTGCGGCAGAATGAAAAACTGTTTTTT
TRBD2 | TRBJ2-1 | - | TRBV5-1 | CASSFLGTSGGYYNEQFF | TGCGCCAGCAGCTTTTTAGGGACTAGCGGGGGGTACTACAATGAGCAGTTCTTC
- | TRBJ2-5 | - | TRBV9 | CASSNREGQGETQYF | TGTGCCAGCAGCAACCGGGAGGGACAGGGAGAGACCCAGTACTTC
TRBD2 | TRBJ2-3 | - | TRBV29-1 | CSVDTSGAADTQYF | TGCAGCGTTGATACTAGCGGGGCTGCAGATACGCAGTATTTT
TRBD2 | TRBJ2-1 | - | TRBV6-1 | CASLASGTYNEQFF | TGTGCCAGCTTAGCTAGCGGCACCTACAATGAGCAGTTCTTC
- | TRBJ1-1 | - | TRBV2 | CASRERENTEAFF | TGTGCCAGCAGGGAGAGGGAGAACACTGAAGCTTTCTTT
TRBD2 | TRBJ2-2 | - | TRBV7-2 | CASSPRLAGGRSTGELFF | TGTGCCAGCAGCCCGAGGTTAGCGGGGGGGCGAAGCACCGGGGAGCTGTTTTTT
TRBD2 | TRBJ2-2 | - | TRBV7-2 | CASRSPGLVNTGELFF | TGTGCCAGCAGGTCTCCGGGACTAGTGAACACCGGGGAGCTGTTTTTT
TRBD1 | TRBJ1-1 | - | TRBV27 | CASSFGFGTANTEAFF | TGTGCCAGCAGTTTTGGATTCGGGACAGCGAACACTGAAGCTTTCTTT
TRBD1 | TRBJ1-6 | - | TRBV27 | CASSLSGTGFVTYNSPLHF | TGTGCCAGCAGTTTATCGGGGACAGGGTTTGTAACCTATAATTCACCCCTCCACTTT
TRBD1 | TRBJ2-7 | - | TRBV7-2 | CASSFGQGVKYF | TGTGCCAGCAGCTTCGGACAGGGGGTTAAGTACTTC
- | TRBJ1-6 | - | TRBV5-1 | CASSLAGVVYSPLHF | TGCGCCAGCAGCTTGGCAGGGGTTGTTTATTCACCCCTCCACTTT
TRBD2 | TRBJ2-2 | few | TRBV2 | CASVAGGYMYTGELFF | TGTGCCAGTGTAGCGGGGGGGTATATGTACACCGGGGAGCTGTTTTTT
TRBD1 | TRBJ1-1 | - | TRBV9 | CASSVAALSAGTGATEAFF | TGTGCCAGCAGCGTAGCCGCCCTTTCGGCCGGGACAGGGGCCACTGAAGCTTTCTTT
- | TRBJ1-3 | few | TRBV6-5 | CASSPGSAGNTIYF | TGTGCCAGCAGTCCGGGGAGTGCAGGAAACACCATATATTTT
TRBD1 | TRBJ1-4 | - | TRBV6-1 | CASSEALGGRDSLGTNEKLFF | TGTGCCAGCAGTGAAGCTTTGGGCGGCAGGGACAGTTTGGGGACTAATGAAAAACTGTTTTTT
TRBD1 | TRBJ1-2 | - | TRBV2 | CASMDRGDYGYTF | TGTGCCAGCATGGACAGGGGGGACTATGGCTACACCTTC
- | TRBJ1-6 | - | TRBV7-9 | CASSLGGGVNSPLHF | TGTGCCAGCAGCTTAGGGGGAGGTGTCAATTCACCCCTCCACTTT
- | TRBJ2-3 | - | TRBV5-1 | CASSPTVSTDTQYF | TGCGCCAGCAGCCCGACAGTTAGCACAGATACGCAGTATTTT
TRBD1 | TRBJ1-6 | few | TRBV5-1 | CASSVETGVVSPLHF | TGCGCCAGCAGTGTTGAAACAGGGGTGGTTTCACCCCTCCACTTT
TRBD1 | TRBJ1-6 | - | TRBV11-2 | CASSLGTGFPLHF | TGTGCCAGCAGCCTCGGGACAGGGTTCCCCCTCCACTTT
TRBD1 | TRBJ1-2 | - | TRBV29-1 | CSAGTGSSPNYGYTF | TGCAGCGCCGGGACAGGGTCCTCCCCAAACTATGGCTACACCTTC
- | TRBJ1-1 | once | TRBV5-1 | CASSLGGGGRNTEAFF | TGCGCCAGCAGCTTGGGGGGCGGAGGGAGGAACACTGAAGCTTTCTTT
- | TRBJ1-2 | - | TRBV7-2 | CASSLGGVYGYTF | TGTGCCAGCAGCTTAGGGGGGGTCTATGGCTACACCTTC
- | TRBJ2-3 | - | TRBV5-4 | CASSLPGTDTQYF | TGTGCCAGCAGCTTGCCAGGGACAGATACGCAGTATTTT
TRBD2 | TRBJ2-5 | - | TRBV27 | CASSLRRGGHQETQYF | TGTGCCAGCAGTTTGAGGCGGGGGGGCCACCAAGAGACCCAGTACTTC
TRBD1 | TRBJ1-2 | - | TRBV18 | CASALPPGQSYRYTF | TGTGCCAGCGCATTACCTCCGGGACAGTCATATCGCTACACCTTC
- | TRBJ2-5 | - | TRBV27 | CASRLGIRQGETQYF | TGTGCCAGCAGGTTAGGGATTCGGCAGGGGGAGACCCAGTACTTC
- | TRBJ2-2 | few | TRBV4-1 | CASSQRGALNTGELFF | TGCGCCAGCAGCCAACGGGGGGCTTTAAACACCGGGGAGCTGTTTTTT
- | TRBJ1-2 | - | TRBV6-6 | CASSYGTPQAPGYTF | TGTGCCAGCAGTTATGGGACACCCCAGGCGCCTGGCTACACCTTC
- | TRBJ2-7 | - | TRBV7-2 | CASSLISYEQYF | TGTGCCAGCAGCCTAATCTCCTACGAGCAGTACTTC
TRBD1 | TRBJ1-1 | - | TRBV19 | CASSATGQGMNTEAFF | TGTGCCAGTAGTGCAACCGGACAGGGGATGAACACTGAAGCTTTCTTT
TRBD2 | TRBJ2-2 | - | TRBV7-2 | CASSLEAGATGELFF | TGTGCCAGCAGCTTAGAAGCGGGGGCTACCGGGGAGCTGTTTTTT
TRBD1 | TRBJ1-2 | - | TRBV7-2 | CASSLDRGRGGYTF | TGTGCCAGCAGCTTAGACAGGGGGCGGGGTGGCTACACCTTC
- | TRBJ2-7 | few | TRBV20-1 | CSATRLDEQYF | TGCAGTGCTACTCGACTTGACGAGCAGTACTTC
- | TRBJ2-7 | few | TRBV5-1 | CASSLDQGPYEQYF | TGCGCCAGCAGCTTGGATCAGGGTCCGTACGAGCAGTACTTC
- | TRBJ2-7 | - | TRBV27 | CASSLGWQDGLYEQYF | TGTGCCAGCAGTTTAGGATGGCAGGATGGGTTATACGAGCAGTACTTC
- | TRBJ1-1 | few | TRBV6-5 | CASSYSARGNTEAFF | TGTGCCAGCAGTTACTCAGCCAGGGGGAACACTGAAGCTTTCTTT
- | TRBJ1-2 | - | TRBV5-4 | CASSWGRGYTF | TGTGCCAGCAGCTGGGGCAGGGGCTACACCTTC
- | TRBJ2-1 | - | TRBV5-1 | CASSLGETAGWFF | TGCGCCAGCAGCTTGGGTGAGACAGCCGGATGGTTCTTC
- | TRBJ1-1 | - | TRBV2 | CASRDQGLNTEAFF | TGTGCCAGCAGGGATCAGGGCCTTAACACTGAAGCTTTCTTT
- | TRBJ1-5 | - | TRBV2 | CASSEVRVYSNQPQHF | TGTGCCAGCAGTGAAGTACGGGTGTATAGCAATCAGCCCCAGCATTTT
- | TRBJ1-4 | - | TRBV5-8 | CASSLRTGYGEKLFF | TGTGCCAGCAGCTTGCGAACGGGGTACGGGGAAAAACTGTTTTTT
TRBD1 | TRBJ2-2 | - | TRBV7-9 | CASSSQGAGGELFF | TGTGCCAGCAGCTCACAGGGGGCCGGCGGGGAGCTGTTTTTT
TRBD2 | TRBJ2-1 | - | TRBV6-5 | CASSSRLAGINNEQFF | TGTGCCAGCAGTTCCCGCCTAGCGGGGATCAACAATGAGCAGTTCTTC
TRBD1 | TRBJ1-2 | few | TRBV4-2 | CASSPDSLQRQGAIGGYTF | TGTGCCAGCAGCCCGGACTCCCTCCAGAGACAGGGGGCGATAGGTGGCTACACCTTC
TRBD1 | TRBJ2-7 | - | TRBV7-9 | CASSFPGQGLSYEQYF | TGTGCCAGCAGCTTTCCAGGACAGGGCCTCTCCTACGAGCAGTACTTC
- | TRBJ1-3 | - | TRBV5-1 | CASSFGGRQLSGNTIYF | TGCGCCAGCAGCTTCGGGGGACGGCAGTTATCTGGAAACACCATATATTTT
- | TRBJ1-5 | medium-sized | TRBV10-3 | CAISQETHNQPQHF | TGTGCCATTTCACAGGAGACACATAATCAGCCCCAGCATTTT